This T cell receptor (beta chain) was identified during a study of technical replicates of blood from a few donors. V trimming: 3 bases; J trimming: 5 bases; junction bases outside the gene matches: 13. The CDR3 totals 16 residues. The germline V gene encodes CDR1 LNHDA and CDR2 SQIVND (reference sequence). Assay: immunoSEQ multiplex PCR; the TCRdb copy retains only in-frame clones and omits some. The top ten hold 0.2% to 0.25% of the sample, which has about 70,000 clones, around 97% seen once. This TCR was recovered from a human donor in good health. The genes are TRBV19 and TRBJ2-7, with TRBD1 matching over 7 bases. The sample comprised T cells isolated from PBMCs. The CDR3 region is CASSILGTVGENEQYF. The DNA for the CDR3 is TGTGCCAGTAGTATTCTTGGGACAGTAGGGGAAAACGAGCAGTACTTC.